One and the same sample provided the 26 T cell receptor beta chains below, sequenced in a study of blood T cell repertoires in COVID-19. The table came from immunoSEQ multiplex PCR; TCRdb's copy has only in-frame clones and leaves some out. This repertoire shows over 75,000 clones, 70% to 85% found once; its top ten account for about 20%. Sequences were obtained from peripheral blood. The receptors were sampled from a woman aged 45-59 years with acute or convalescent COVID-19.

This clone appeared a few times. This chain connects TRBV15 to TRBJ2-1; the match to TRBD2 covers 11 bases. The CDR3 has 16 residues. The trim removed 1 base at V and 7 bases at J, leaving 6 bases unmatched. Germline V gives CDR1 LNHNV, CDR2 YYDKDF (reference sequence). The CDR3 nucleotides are TGTGCCACCAGCAGAGTGGTAGCGGGAGGGCGGAATGAGCAGTTCTTC. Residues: CATSRVVAGGRNEQFF. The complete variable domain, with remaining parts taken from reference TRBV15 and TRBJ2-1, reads DAMVIQNPRYQVTQFGKPVTLSCSQTLNHNVMYWYQQKSSQAPKLLFHYYDKDFNNEADTPDNFQSRRPNTSFCFLDIRSPGLGDTAMYLCATSRVVAGGRNEQFFGPGTRLTVL.

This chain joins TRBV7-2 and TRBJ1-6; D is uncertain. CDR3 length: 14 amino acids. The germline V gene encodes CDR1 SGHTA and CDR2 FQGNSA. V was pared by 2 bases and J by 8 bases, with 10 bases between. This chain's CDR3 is CASSLRGPHSPLHF. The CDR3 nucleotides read TGTGCCAGCAGCTTAAGAGGCCCCCATTCACCCCTCCACTTT.

This CDR3 is CATSDSGKTHNEQFF. Here the CDR3 DNA reads TGTGCCACCAGTGATTCCGGGAAAACACACAATGAGCAGTTCTTC. The chain has TRBV24-1 and TRBJ2-1, with D possibly TRBD2 on 5 matching bases. CDR3 length: 15 amino acids. Germline assignment: CDR1 KGHDR and CDR2 SFDVKD. V dropped 2 bases and J dropped 5 bases, with 12 bases sitting between them.

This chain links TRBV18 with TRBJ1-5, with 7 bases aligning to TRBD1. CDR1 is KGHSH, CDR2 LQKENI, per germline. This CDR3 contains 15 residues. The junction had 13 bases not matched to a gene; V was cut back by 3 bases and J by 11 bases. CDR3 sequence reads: CASSPLTGALTAQHF. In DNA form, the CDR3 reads TGTGCCAGCTCACCGCTAACAGGGGCCCTGACGGCCCAGCATTTT.

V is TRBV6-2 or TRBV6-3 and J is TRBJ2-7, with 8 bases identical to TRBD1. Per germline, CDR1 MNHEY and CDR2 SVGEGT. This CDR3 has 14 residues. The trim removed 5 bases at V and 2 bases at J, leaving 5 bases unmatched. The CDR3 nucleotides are TGTGCCAGCAGTCCCACAGGGGGACCCTACGAGCAGTACTTC. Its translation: CASSPTGGPYEQYF.

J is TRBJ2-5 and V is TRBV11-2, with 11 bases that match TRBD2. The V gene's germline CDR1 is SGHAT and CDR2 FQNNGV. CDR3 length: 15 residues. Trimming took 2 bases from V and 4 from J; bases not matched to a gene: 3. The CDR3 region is CASSLRLAGGETQYF. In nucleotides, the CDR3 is TGTGCCAGCAGCTTAAGGCTAGCGGGGGGAGAGACCCAGTACTTC.

The CDR3 sequence: CASSLKGTLRTYEQYF. DNA of the CDR3: TGTGCCAGCAGTTTGAAGGGGACTTTAAGAACCTACGAGCAGTACTTC. This chain links TRBV28 with TRBJ2-7, with TRBD2 as a possible D gene (6 bases). CDR1 is MDHEN and CDR2 is SYDVKM in the germline V gene. The CDR3 extends over 16 amino acids. V lost 3 bases, J lost 2 bases, and 17 bases lay in between.

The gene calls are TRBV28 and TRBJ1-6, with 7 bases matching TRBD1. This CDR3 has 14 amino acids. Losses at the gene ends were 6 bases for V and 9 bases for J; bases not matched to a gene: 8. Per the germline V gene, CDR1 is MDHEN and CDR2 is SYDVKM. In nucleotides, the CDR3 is TGTGCCAGCAGCTTGGACAGGCGTCCTTCACCCCTCCACTTT. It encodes CASSLDRRPSPLHF.

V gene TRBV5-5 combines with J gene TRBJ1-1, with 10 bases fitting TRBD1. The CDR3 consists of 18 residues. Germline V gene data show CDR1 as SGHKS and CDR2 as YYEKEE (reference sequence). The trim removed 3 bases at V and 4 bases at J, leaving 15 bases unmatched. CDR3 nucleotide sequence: TGTGCCAGCAGCTACAGGACAGGGGGTCCGTCGCGAGCCACTGAAGCTTTCTTT. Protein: CASSYRTGGPSRATEAFF.

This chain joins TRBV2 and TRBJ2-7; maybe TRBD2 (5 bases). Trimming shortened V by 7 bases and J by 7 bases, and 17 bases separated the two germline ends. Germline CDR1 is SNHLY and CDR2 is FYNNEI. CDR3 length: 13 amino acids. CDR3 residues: CASKNYRPGEQYF. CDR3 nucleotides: TGTGCCAGCAAGAACTACCGGCCGGGGGAGCAGTACTTC.

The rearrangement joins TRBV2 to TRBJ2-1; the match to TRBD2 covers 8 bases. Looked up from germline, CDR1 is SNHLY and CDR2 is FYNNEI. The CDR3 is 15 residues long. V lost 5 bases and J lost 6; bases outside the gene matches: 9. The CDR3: CASSSSGRDSNEQFF. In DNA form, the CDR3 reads TGTGCCAGCAGTTCGAGCGGGAGAGACTCCAATGAGCAGTTCTTC.

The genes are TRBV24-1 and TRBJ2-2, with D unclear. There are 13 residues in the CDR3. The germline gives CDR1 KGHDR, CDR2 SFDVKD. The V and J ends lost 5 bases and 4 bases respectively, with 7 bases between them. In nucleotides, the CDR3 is TGTGCCACCAGTGGTCTGAGCACCGGGGAGCTGTTTTTT. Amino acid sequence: CATSGLSTGELFF.

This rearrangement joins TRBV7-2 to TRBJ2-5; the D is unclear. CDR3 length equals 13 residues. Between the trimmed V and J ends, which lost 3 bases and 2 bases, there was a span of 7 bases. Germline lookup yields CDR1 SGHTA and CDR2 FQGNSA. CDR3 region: CASSFRVQETQYF. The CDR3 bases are TGTGCCAGCAGCTTTCGGGTACAAGAGACCCAGTACTTC.

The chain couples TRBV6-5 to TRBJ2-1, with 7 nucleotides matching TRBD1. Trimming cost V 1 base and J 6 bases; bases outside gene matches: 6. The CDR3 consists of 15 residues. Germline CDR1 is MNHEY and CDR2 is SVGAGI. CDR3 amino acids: CASSYYQGQSNEQFF. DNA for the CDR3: TGTGCCAGCAGTTACTACCAGGGACAGAGCAATGAGCAGTTCTTC.

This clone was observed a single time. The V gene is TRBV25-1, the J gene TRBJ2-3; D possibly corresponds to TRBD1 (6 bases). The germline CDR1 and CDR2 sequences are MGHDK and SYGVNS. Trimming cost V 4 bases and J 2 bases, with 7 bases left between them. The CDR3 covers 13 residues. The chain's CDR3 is CASSGTATDTQYF. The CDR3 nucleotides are TGTGCCAGCAGTGGGACAGCCACAGATACGCAGTATTTT.

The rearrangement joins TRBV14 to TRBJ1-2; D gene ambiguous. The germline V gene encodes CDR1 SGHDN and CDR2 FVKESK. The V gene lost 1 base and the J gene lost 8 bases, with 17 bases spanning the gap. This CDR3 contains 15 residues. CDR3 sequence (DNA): TGTGCCAGCAGCCAAGGAGACAATCTTTTCCTAGGCTACACCTTC. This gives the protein CASSQGDNLFLGYTF.

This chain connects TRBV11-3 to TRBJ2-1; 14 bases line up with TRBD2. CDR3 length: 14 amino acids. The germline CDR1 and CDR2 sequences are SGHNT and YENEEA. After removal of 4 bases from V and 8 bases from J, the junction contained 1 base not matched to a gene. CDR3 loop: CASSSGLAGDEQFF. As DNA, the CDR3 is TGTGCCAGCAGCTCGGGACTAGCGGGAGATGAGCAGTTCTTC.

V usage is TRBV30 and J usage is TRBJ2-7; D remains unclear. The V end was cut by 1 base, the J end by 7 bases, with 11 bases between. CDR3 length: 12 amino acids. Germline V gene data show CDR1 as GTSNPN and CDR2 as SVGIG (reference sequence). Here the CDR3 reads CAWSGPWREQYF. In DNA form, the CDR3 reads TGTGCCTGGAGTGGTCCCTGGCGGGAGCAGTACTTC. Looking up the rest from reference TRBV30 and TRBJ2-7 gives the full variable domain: SQTIHQWPATLVQPVGSPLSLECTVEGTSNPNLYWYRQAAGRGLQLLFYSVGIGQISSEVPQNLSASRPQDRQFILSSKKLLLSDSGFYLCAWSGPWREQYFGPGTRLTVT.

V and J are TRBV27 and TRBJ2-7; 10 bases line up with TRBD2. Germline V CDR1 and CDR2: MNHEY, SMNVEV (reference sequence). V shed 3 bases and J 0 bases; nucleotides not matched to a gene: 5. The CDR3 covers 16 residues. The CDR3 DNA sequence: TGTGCCAGCAGTTTCAGCGGGGGGGGGATCTCCTACGAGCAGTACTTC. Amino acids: CASSFSGGGISYEQYF.

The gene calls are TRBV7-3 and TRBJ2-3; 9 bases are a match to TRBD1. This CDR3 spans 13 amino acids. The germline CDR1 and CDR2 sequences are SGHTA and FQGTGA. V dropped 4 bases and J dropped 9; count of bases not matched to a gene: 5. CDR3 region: CASSSRQGDTQYF. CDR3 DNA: TGTGCCAGCAGCTCGCGACAGGGGGACACGCAGTATTTT.

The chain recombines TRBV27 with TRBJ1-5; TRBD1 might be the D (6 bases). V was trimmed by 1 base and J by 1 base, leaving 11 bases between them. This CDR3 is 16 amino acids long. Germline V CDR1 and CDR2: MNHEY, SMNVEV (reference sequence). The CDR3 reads CASSLFRDNSNQPQHF. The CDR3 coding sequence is TGTGCCAGCAGTTTATTTAGGGACAACAGCAATCAGCCCCAGCATTTT.

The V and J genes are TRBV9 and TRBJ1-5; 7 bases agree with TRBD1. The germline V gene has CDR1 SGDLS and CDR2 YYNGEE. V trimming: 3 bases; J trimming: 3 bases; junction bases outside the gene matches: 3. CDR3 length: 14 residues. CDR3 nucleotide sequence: TGTGCCAGCAGCGCCGGGACAGACAATCAGCCCCAGCATTTT. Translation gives CASSAGTDNQPQHF. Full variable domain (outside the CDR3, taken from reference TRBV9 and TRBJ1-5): DSGVTQTPKHLITATGQRVTLRCSPRSGDLSVYWYQQSLDQGLQFLIQYYNGEERAKGNILERFSAQQFPDLHSELNLSSLELGDSALYFCASSAGTDNQPQHFGDGTRLSIL.

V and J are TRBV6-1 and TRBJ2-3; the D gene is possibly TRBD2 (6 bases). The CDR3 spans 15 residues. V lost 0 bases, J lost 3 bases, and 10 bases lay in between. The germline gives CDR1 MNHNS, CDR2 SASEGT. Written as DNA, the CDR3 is TGTGCCAGCAGTGAAGCGGGGGGTTCGACAGATACGCAGTATTTT. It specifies CASSEAGGSTDTQYF.

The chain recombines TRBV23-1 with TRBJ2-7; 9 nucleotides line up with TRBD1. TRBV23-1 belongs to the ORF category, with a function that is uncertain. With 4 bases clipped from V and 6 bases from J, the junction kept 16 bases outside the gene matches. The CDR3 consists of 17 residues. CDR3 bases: TGCGCCAGCAGTCCGGGGGGTCGGTCGGGACAGGGATGCGAGCAGTACTTC. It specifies CASSPGGRSGQGCEQYF.

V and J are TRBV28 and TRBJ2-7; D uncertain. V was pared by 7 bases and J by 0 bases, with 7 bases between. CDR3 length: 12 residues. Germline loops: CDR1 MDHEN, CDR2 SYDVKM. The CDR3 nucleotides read TGTGCCAGCACAAGGAGCTCCTACGAGCAGTACTTC. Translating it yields CASTRSSYEQYF.

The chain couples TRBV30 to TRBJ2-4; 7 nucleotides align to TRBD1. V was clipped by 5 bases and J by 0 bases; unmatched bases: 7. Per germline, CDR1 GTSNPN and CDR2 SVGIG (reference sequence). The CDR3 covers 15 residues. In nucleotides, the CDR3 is TGTGCCTGGTCAGGGGGTTCACTAGCCAAAAACATTCAGTACTTC. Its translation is CAWSGGSLAKNIQYF.